Listed below are T cell receptor beta chains from one sample, sequenced in a study of blood T cell repertoires in COVID-19. TCRdb's table, derived via immunoSEQ multiplex PCR, lists solely in-frame clones and lacks some. The repertoire includes about 88,000 clones, around 90% of them detected once, and 15% sits in the top ten. What was sequenced was peripheral blood. The receptors originated from a male donor with acute or convalescent COVID-19. The CDR3 runs from the conserved cysteine through the conserved F or W. A D gene is named only where the DNA matches it firmly. Only some rows state a clone size, as once, few, many or a class for expanded clones.

CDR3 DNA: TGTGCCAGCAGACCCTCCTTGGGGGGTTCCTACGAGCAGTACTTC; CDR3 protein: CASRPSLGGSYEQYF; D gene: NA; clone size: once; J gene: TRBJ2-7; V gene: TRBV6-5
CDR3 DNA: TGTGCCAGCAGCGCGGGGGGATCCAACTATGGCTACACCTTC; CDR3 protein: CASSAGGSNYGYTF; D gene: NA; clone size: NA; J gene: TRBJ1-2; V gene: TRBV6-5
CDR3 DNA: TGTGCCAGCAGAACCGGGACAGTGAACACTGAAGCTTTCTTT; CDR3 protein: CASRTGTVNTEAFF; D gene: TRBD1; clone size: NA; J gene: TRBJ1-1; V gene: TRBV2
CDR3 DNA: TGTGCCAGCAGCCCCGACAGTAATTCACCCCTCCACTTT; CDR3 protein: CASSPDSNSPLHF; D gene: NA; clone size: NA; J gene: TRBJ1-6; V gene: TRBV3-1/TRBV3-2
CDR3 DNA: TGTGCCACAGGACAGGTTGCTTCACCCCTCCACTTT; CDR3 protein: CATGQVASPLHF; D gene: TRBD1; clone size: once; J gene: TRBJ1-6; V gene: TRBV28
CDR3 DNA: TGTGCCAGCAGCTTAGGTTCGAGCCTCACCGGGGAGCTGTTTTTT; CDR3 protein: CASSLGSSLTGELFF; D gene: NA; clone size: NA; J gene: TRBJ2-2; V gene: TRBV11-2
CDR3 DNA: TGTGCCAGCAGTGACAGGGGTGGCGAGCAGTACTTC; CDR3 protein: CASSDRGGEQYF; D gene: TRBD1; clone size: NA; J gene: TRBJ2-7; V gene: TRBV6-6
CDR3 DNA: TGTGCCAGCAGCTTAGCCCCCAGGGGTAGCAATCAGCCCCAGCATTTT; CDR3 protein: CASSLAPRGSNQPQHF; D gene: NA; clone size: few; J gene: TRBJ1-5; V gene: TRBV11-2
CDR3 DNA: TGTGCCACCAGCCTTGGCGCTAGCGCCACCATGAATCGGGAGACCCAGTACTTC; CDR3 protein: CATSLGASATMNRETQYF; D gene: NA; clone size: NA; J gene: TRBJ2-5; V gene: TRBV24-1
CDR3 DNA: TGTGCCAGCAGCCCGGACAGACTCACTGAAGCTTTCTTT; CDR3 protein: CASSPDRLTEAFF; D gene: NA; clone size: NA; J gene: TRBJ1-1; V gene: TRBV3-1/TRBV3-2
CDR3 DNA: TGTGCCAGCAGCCGAGGACAGGATGCAACTAATGAAAAACTGTTTTTT; CDR3 protein: CASSRGQDATNEKLFF; D gene: TRBD1; clone size: NA; J gene: TRBJ1-4; V gene: TRBV5-6
CDR3 DNA: TGTGCCAGCAGTGAAAGTGGGACAGGGGGCCTAGAGACCCAGTACTTC; CDR3 protein: CASSESGTGGLETQYF; D gene: TRBD1; clone size: NA; J gene: TRBJ2-5; V gene: TRBV6-1
CDR3 DNA: TGTGCCAGCAGCCCAGGGACTAGCGGGGGGGCAGATACGCAGTATTTT; CDR3 protein: CASSPGTSGGADTQYF; D gene: TRBD2; clone size: NA; J gene: TRBJ2-3; V gene: TRBV7-7
CDR3 DNA: TGTGCCAGCAGTGAATCAGGACAAAGGAGGGCCTATGGCTACACCTTC; CDR3 protein: CASSESGQRRAYGYTF; D gene: NA; clone size: NA; J gene: TRBJ1-2; V gene: TRBV2
CDR3 DNA: TGTGCCAGCAGCCCTGGACTGAGCTATGGCTACACCTTC; CDR3 protein: CASSPGLSYGYTF; D gene: NA; clone size: NA; J gene: TRBJ1-2; V gene: TRBV28
CDR3 DNA: TGTGCCAGTAGTATGACAGGGGGTAGAAAGACCCAGTACTTC; CDR3 protein: CASSMTGGRKTQYF; D gene: TRBD1; clone size: NA; J gene: TRBJ2-5; V gene: TRBV19
CDR3 DNA: TGTGCCAGCAGTGGAGACAGATCCTATGGCTACACCTTC; CDR3 protein: CASSGDRSYGYTF; D gene: NA; clone size: NA; J gene: TRBJ1-2; V gene: TRBV12-3/TRBV12-4
CDR3 DNA: TGTGCCAGCAGTTTAACCACAACCTACGAGCAGTACTTC; CDR3 protein: CASSLTTTYEQYF; D gene: NA; clone size: NA; J gene: TRBJ2-7; V gene: TRBV12-3/TRBV12-4
CDR3 DNA: TGTGCCAGCAGTTCAATAGGGGCGGGCAATCAGCCCCAGCATTTT; CDR3 protein: CASSSIGAGNQPQHF; D gene: NA; clone size: NA; J gene: TRBJ1-5; V gene: TRBV6-6
CDR3 DNA: TGTGCCAGCAACAGGCAGGTATACAATGAGCAGTTCTTC; CDR3 protein: CASNRQVYNEQFF; D gene: NA; clone size: NA; J gene: TRBJ2-1; V gene: TRBV2
CDR3 DNA: TGTGCCAGCAGCGTTAGCGGAGAGCCCCGAGAGCAGTACTTC; CDR3 protein: CASSVSGEPREQYF; D gene: NA; clone size: NA; J gene: TRBJ2-7; V gene: TRBV7-9
CDR3 DNA: TGTGCCAGCAGCCCCTCCACAGACAGGGCGGATCAGCCCCAGCATTTT; CDR3 protein: CASSPSTDRADQPQHF; D gene: TRBD1; clone size: few; J gene: TRBJ1-5; V gene: TRBV7-9
CDR3 DNA: TGTGCCAGCAGCTTATCTAGCGGGGCAACAGATACGCAGTATTTT; CDR3 protein: CASSLSSGATDTQYF; D gene: TRBD2; clone size: NA; J gene: TRBJ2-3; V gene: TRBV7-7
CDR3 DNA: TGTGCCACCAGCAGAGGAGGCGTCCGGGAGCAGTTCTTC; CDR3 protein: CATSRGGVREQFF; D gene: NA; clone size: once; J gene: TRBJ2-1; V gene: TRBV15
CDR3 DNA: TGTGCCAGCAGCGCTGACGCGGGGCCCAACTATGGCTACACCTTC; CDR3 protein: CASSADAGPNYGYTF; D gene: NA; clone size: NA; J gene: TRBJ1-2; V gene: TRBV5-4
CDR3 DNA: TGTGCCAGCAGTGCGGAACAGGTGAACACTGAAGCTTTCTTT; CDR3 protein: CASSAEQVNTEAFF; D gene: NA; clone size: few; J gene: TRBJ1-1; V gene: TRBV2
CDR3 DNA: TGTGCCAGTAGCGGGGAGGACGGAACTGAAGCTTTCTTT; CDR3 protein: CASSGEDGTEAFF; D gene: NA; clone size: NA; J gene: TRBJ1-1; V gene: TRBV19
CDR3 DNA: TGTGCCAGCAGCATCTACAGGGGGCTAGATGTATCACCCCTCCACTTT; CDR3 protein: CASSIYRGLDVSPLHF; D gene: TRBD1; clone size: NA; J gene: TRBJ1-6; V gene: TRBV5-6
CDR3 DNA: TGTGCCAGCAGTGAGGCAGGGAACACCGGGGAGCTGTTTTTT; CDR3 protein: CASSEAGNTGELFF; D gene: NA; clone size: NA; J gene: TRBJ2-2; V gene: TRBV6-4
CDR3 DNA: TGTGCCAGCAGCGAAGACAGGGGGTTCCCCTATAATTCACCCCTCCACTTT; CDR3 protein: CASSEDRGFPYNSPLHF; D gene: TRBD1; clone size: NA; J gene: TRBJ1-6; V gene: TRBV11-2
CDR3 DNA: TGTGCCATCAGTGGGCCGACAGGGAACACTGAAGCTTTCTTT; CDR3 protein: CAISGPTGNTEAFF; D gene: NA; clone size: NA; J gene: TRBJ1-1; V gene: TRBV10-3
CDR3 DNA: TGTGCCAGCAGCCTGAACCCTACCTACGAGCAGTACTTC; CDR3 protein: CASSLNPTYEQYF; D gene: NA; clone size: NA; J gene: TRBJ2-7; V gene: TRBV7-2
CDR3 DNA: TGTGCCAGCTCACCCCTACGCGAGGCGGGTTCACCCCTCCACTTT; CDR3 protein: CASSPLREAGSPLHF; D gene: NA; clone size: few; J gene: TRBJ1-6; V gene: TRBV18
CDR3 DNA: TGTGCCAGCACCGGAGGGGTCTCCTACGAGCAGTACTTC; CDR3 protein: CASTGGVSYEQYF; D gene: NA; clone size: NA; J gene: TRBJ2-7; V gene: TRBV6-6
CDR3 DNA: TGTGCCAGCAGCTATCCGTTGGGACTAGCGGACCCCTACAATGAGCAGTTCTTC; CDR3 protein: CASSYPLGLADPYNEQFF; D gene: TRBD2; clone size: NA; J gene: TRBJ2-1; V gene: TRBV7-8
CDR3 DNA: TGTGCCAGGGTAAGCGGGGGACAAGATACGCAGTATTTT; CDR3 protein: CARVSGGQDTQYF; D gene: TRBD2; clone size: once; J gene: TRBJ2-3; V gene: TRBV7-3
CDR3 DNA: TGTGCCAGCAGCGTAGACGGGGGGGCGGTTTGGCCAAGGGAGACCCAGTACTTC; CDR3 protein: CASSVDGGAVWPRETQYF; D gene: TRBD2; clone size: NA; J gene: TRBJ2-5; V gene: TRBV9
CDR3 DNA: TGTGCCAGCAGCCCGACAGGGAAAGAGCAGTACTTC; CDR3 protein: CASSPTGKEQYF; D gene: TRBD1; clone size: NA; J gene: TRBJ2-7; V gene: TRBV6-1
CDR3 DNA: TGTGCCAGCAGCTCCGAACAGGGCGAGAAGGTTGGCTACACCTTC; CDR3 protein: CASSSEQGEKVGYTF; D gene: NA; clone size: NA; J gene: TRBJ1-2; V gene: TRBV7-9
CDR3 DNA: TGTGCCAGCAGTGAACGGCGGGACAGGGGCCACGAGCAGTACTTC; CDR3 protein: CASSERRDRGHEQYF; D gene: TRBD1; clone size: NA; J gene: TRBJ2-7; V gene: TRBV6-1
CDR3 DNA: TGTGCCAGTAGTTCGACAGCAGCTAATGAAAAACTGTTTTTT; CDR3 protein: CASSSTAANEKLFF; D gene: NA; clone size: NA; J gene: TRBJ1-4; V gene: TRBV19
CDR3 DNA: TGCAGCGTTGAACGCGGACAGGGATCACGGTATGGCTACACCTTC; CDR3 protein: CSVERGQGSRYGYTF; D gene: TRBD1; clone size: NA; J gene: TRBJ1-2; V gene: TRBV29-1
CDR3 DNA: TGCGCCAGCAGCTCCGGACAGGGGGCAGAGACCCAGTACTTC; CDR3 protein: CASSSGQGAETQYF; D gene: TRBD1; clone size: NA; J gene: TRBJ2-5; V gene: TRBV5-1
CDR3 DNA: TGTGCCTGGAGTCCACAGGGGGATGGTTCACCCCTCCACTTT; CDR3 protein: CAWSPQGDGSPLHF; D gene: TRBD1; clone size: NA; J gene: TRBJ1-6; V gene: TRBV30
CDR3 DNA: TGTGCCAGCTCACCACCACCTGGAGCGCCCCAGCATTTT; CDR3 protein: CASSPPPGAPQHF; D gene: NA; clone size: NA; J gene: TRBJ1-5; V gene: TRBV18
CDR3 DNA: TGTGCCAGCGAAGGGGGACAAACTAATGAAAAACTGTTTTTT; CDR3 protein: CASEGGQTNEKLFF; D gene: NA; clone size: NA; J gene: TRBJ1-4; V gene: TRBV6-5
CDR3 DNA: TGTGCCAGCAGTGGACTGACGGAGACCCAGTACTTC; CDR3 protein: CASSGLTETQYF; D gene: NA; clone size: once; J gene: TRBJ2-5; V gene: TRBV25-1
CDR3 DNA: TGTGCCATCAGTGAGTCGGCAGGGAGCAATCAGCCCCAGCATTTT; CDR3 protein: CAISESAGSNQPQHF; D gene: NA; clone size: NA; J gene: TRBJ1-5; V gene: TRBV10-3
CDR3 DNA: TGTGCCATCAGTGAACCCCGGGGGTCACCCCTCCACTTT; CDR3 protein: CAISEPRGSPLHF; D gene: NA; clone size: NA; J gene: TRBJ1-6; V gene: TRBV10-3
CDR3 DNA: TGCGCCAGCAGCTTCCAGGGGGCCACTGAAGCTTTCTTT; CDR3 protein: CASSFQGATEAFF; D gene: TRBD1; clone size: NA; J gene: TRBJ1-1; V gene: TRBV5-1
CDR3 DNA: TGTGCCAGCAGCTTTGGGACAACCTACGAGCAGTACTTC; CDR3 protein: CASSFGTTYEQYF; D gene: NA; clone size: once; J gene: TRBJ2-7; V gene: TRBV7-8
CDR3 DNA: TGTGCCAGCTCGCACCGGCTAGCGGTGACTACCGGGGAGCTGTTTTTT; CDR3 protein: CASSHRLAVTTGELFF; D gene: TRBD2; clone size: NA; J gene: TRBJ2-2; V gene: TRBV18
CDR3 DNA: TGTGCCAGCAGCTTGGGACAGAATTCACCCCTCCACTTT; CDR3 protein: CASSLGQNSPLHF; D gene: NA; clone size: NA; J gene: TRBJ1-6; V gene: TRBV5-4
CDR3 DNA: TGTGCCACCAGTGACCCCGGACAGGCCAGGGATACGCAGTATTTT; CDR3 protein: CATSDPGQARDTQYF; D gene: TRBD1; clone size: NA; J gene: TRBJ2-3; V gene: TRBV24-1